This T cell receptor (beta chain) emerged from a study of T cell repertoires in cytomegalovirus infection. TCRdb independently ran MiXCR on the reads; one entry per CDR3 protein. The table includes some 220,000 distinct CDR3 sequences, approximately 6.7% detected once. The V end was cut by 3 bases, the J end by 10 bases, with 12 bases between. CDR1 SQVTM and CDR2 ANQGSEA come from the germline V gene. The length of the CDR3 is 11 residues. The clonotype comes from a human donor in good health (CMV status not recorded). Some clones in this sample may be carry-over from other donors' samples. Sequencing used PBMCs. The J gene is TRBJ1-1, the V gene TRBV29-1; tentatively, D is TRBD1 (6 bases). As DNA, the CDR3 is TGCAGCGTTGAGGGGGTAGGGGGAGCTTTCTTT. The encoded protein is CSVEGVGGAFF.